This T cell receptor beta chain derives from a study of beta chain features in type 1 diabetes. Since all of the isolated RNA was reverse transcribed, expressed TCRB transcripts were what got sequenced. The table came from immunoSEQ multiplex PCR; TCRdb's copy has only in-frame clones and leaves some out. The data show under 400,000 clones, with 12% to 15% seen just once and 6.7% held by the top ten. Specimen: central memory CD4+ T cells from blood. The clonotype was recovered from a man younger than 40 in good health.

The CDR3 DNA reads as TGTGCCAGCAGCTCCCGCGATGAGCAGTTCTTC. Translating gives CASSSRDEQFF. V is TRBV7-9 and J is TRBJ2-1, with D uncertain. CDR1 is SEHNR, CDR2 FQNEAQ, per germline (reference sequence). With 4 bases removed from V and 8 bases from J, the gap between germline ends came to 6 bases. The CDR3 is 11 amino acids.